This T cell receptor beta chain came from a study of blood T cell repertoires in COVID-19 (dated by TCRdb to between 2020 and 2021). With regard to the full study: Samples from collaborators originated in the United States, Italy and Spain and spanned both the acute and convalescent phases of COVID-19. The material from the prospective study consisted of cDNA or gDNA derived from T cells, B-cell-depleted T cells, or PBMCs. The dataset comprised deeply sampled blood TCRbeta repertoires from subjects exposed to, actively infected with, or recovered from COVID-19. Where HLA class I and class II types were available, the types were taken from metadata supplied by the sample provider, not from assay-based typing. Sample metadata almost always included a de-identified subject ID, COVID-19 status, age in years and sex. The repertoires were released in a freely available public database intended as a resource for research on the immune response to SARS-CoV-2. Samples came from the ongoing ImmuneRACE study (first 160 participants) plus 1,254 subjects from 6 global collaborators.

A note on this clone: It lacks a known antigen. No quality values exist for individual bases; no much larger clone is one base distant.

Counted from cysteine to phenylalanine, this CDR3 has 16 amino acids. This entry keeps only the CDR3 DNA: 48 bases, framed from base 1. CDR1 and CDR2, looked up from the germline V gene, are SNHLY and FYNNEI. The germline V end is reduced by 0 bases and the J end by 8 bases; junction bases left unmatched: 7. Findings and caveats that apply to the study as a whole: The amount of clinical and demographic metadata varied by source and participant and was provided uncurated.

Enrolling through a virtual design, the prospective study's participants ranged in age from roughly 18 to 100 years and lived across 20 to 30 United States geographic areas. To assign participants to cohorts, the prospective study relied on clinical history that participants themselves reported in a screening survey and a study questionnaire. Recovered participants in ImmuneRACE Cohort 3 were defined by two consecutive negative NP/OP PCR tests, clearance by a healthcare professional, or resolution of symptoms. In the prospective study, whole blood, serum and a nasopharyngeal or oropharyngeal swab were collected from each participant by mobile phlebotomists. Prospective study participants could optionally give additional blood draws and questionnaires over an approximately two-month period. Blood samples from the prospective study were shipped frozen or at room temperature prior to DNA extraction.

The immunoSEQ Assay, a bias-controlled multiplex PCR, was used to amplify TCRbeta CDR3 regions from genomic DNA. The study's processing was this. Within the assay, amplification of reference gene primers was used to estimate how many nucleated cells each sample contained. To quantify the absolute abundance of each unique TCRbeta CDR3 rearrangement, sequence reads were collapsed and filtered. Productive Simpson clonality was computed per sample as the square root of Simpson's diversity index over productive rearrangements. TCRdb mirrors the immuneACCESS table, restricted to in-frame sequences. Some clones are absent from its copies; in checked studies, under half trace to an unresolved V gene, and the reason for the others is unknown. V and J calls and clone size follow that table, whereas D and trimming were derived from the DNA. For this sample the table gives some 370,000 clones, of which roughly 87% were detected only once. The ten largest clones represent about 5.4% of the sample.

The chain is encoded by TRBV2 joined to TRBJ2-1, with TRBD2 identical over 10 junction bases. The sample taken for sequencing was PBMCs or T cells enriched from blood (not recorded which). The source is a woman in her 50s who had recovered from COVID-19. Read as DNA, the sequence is TGTGCCAGCAGTGAAGCGCGGCTAGCGGGAGATCATGAGCAGTTCTTC. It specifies CASSEARLAGDHEQFF.